The 20 T cell receptor beta chains below were found in one sample sequenced in a study of shared T cell receptors in the human thymus. Only in-frame clones appear in the TCRdb table, and some are missing; sequencing was by immunoSEQ multiplex PCR. The sample records some 720,000 clones, approximately 88% being singletons. This sample also appeared in a second study, on human thymus T cells.

Sample: thymocytes. Receptor source: a boy in the first two years of life with a congenital heart defect.

The chain has TRBV30 and TRBJ2-2; TRBD2 matches at 7 bases. The CDR3 extends over 16 amino acids. V lost 0 bases, J lost 7 bases, and 11 bases stayed unmatched. The V gene's germline CDR1 is GTSNPN and CDR2 SVGIG (reference sequence). CDR3 DNA sequence: TGTGCCTGGAGTGTACGGGCGAAGCGGGGATTCGGGGAGCTGTTTTTT. This codes for CAWSVRAKRGFGELFF.

This clone appeared once. The chain is built from TRBV6-5 and TRBJ2-5; D unresolved. The germline CDR1 and CDR2 sequences are MNHEY and SVGAGI. V was trimmed by 5 bases and J by 5 bases, leaving 12 bases between them. This CDR3 contains 13 residues. The CDR3 loop reads CASSADFWETQYF. The DNA of the CDR3 is TGTGCCAGCAGTGCAGACTTTTGGGAGACCCAGTACTTC.

The J gene is TRBJ1-1, the V gene TRBV30; possibly TRBD1 for D (6 bases). V was clipped by 4 bases and J by 4 bases, with 10 bases between them. Germline V gene lookup returns CDR1 GTSNPN and CDR2 SVGIG (reference sequence). The CDR3 consists of 12 residues. The CDR3 coding sequence is TGTGCCTGGACAGGGGTTGGCACTGAAGCTTTCTTT. It codes for CAWTGVGTEAFF.

The gene calls are TRBV27 and TRBJ2-1; 7 bases align to TRBD1. Germline values: CDR1 MNHEY, CDR2 SMNVEV (reference sequence). Germline trimming cut 3 bases from V and 16 bases from J; bases unmatched to any gene: 6. CDR3 length equals 11 residues. The CDR3 sequence: CASSLGQLDFF. CDR3 coding DNA: TGTGCCAGCAGTTTGGGACAGCTCGATTTCTTC.

The V and J genes are TRBV9 and TRBJ1-3; possibly TRBD1 for D (5 bases). Germline values: CDR1 SGDLS, CDR2 YYNGEE. There are 16 residues in the CDR3. Trimming left V 2 bases short and J 4 bases short, with 16 bases between. Here the CDR3 reads CASSVTASPGGNTIYF. The CDR3 DNA is TGTGCCAGCAGCGTGACAGCTTCTCCAGGGGGAAACACCATATATTTT. The full variable domain, in which reference TRBV9 and TRBJ1-3 provide the parts outside the CDR3, is DSGVTQTPKHLITATGQRVTLRCSPRSGDLSVYWYQQSLDQGLQFLIQYYNGEERAKGNILERFSAQQFPDLHSELNLSSLELGDSALYFCASSVTASPGGNTIYFGEGSWLTVV.

This chain links TRBV5-8 with TRBJ2-1, with unresolved D. Germline CDR1 SGHTS, CDR2 YDEGEE. Trimming cost V 4 bases and J 7 bases, with 18 bases left between them. The CDR3 totals 15 residues. Written as DNA, the CDR3 is TGTGCCAGCAGCCTGTGCCCCGGAGAGAATAATGAGCAGTTCTTC. Translation: CASSLCPGENNEQFF.

This sequence joins TRBV2 and TRBJ1-5, with D uncertain. Trimming cost V 2 bases and J 5 bases, with 13 bases left between them. The CDR3 loop spans 15 amino acids. CDR1 SNHLY and CDR2 FYNNEI come from the germline V gene. Here the CDR3 reads CASSEMSGRYQPQHF. In DNA, the CDR3 is TGTGCCAGCAGTGAAATGTCTGGCCGTTATCAGCCCCAGCATTTT.

This chain connects TRBV7-2 to TRBJ2-1; weak D call: TRBD1 (5 bases). The germline V gene encodes CDR1 SGHTA and CDR2 FQGNSA. The germline V and J ends were trimmed by 5 bases and 9 bases, with 14 bases remaining between them. This CDR3 has 13 residues. CDR3 loop: CASSPGTGAEQFF. For the CDR3, the DNA is TGTGCCAGCAGCCCCGGCACTGGGGCTGAGCAGTTCTTC.

The chain combines TRBV29-1 with TRBJ2-1; tentative D call: TRBD2 (5 bases). The CDR3 sequence is 12 residues long. Germline-derived CDR1 and CDR2 are SQVTM and ANQGSEA. Trimming cost V 0 bases and J 9 bases, with 9 bases left between them. CDR3 amino acids: CSVEDNEGEQFF. In DNA, the CDR3 is TGCAGCGTTGAAGACAACGAGGGTGAGCAGTTCTTC.

The chain uses TRBV5-1 and TRBJ2-6; D possibly corresponds to TRBD1 (6 bases). Germline CDR1 reads SGHRS; CDR2 reads YFSETQ. V was pared by 4 bases and J by 0 bases, with 8 bases between. There are 15 residues in the CDR3. Here the CDR3 DNA reads TGCGCCAGCAGCAGGGACATCTCTGGGGCCAACGTCCTGACTTTC. Translation: CASSRDISGANVLTF.

The sample holds a few counts of this clone. The V and J genes are TRBV18 and TRBJ2-3; TRBD2 agrees at 11 bases. V was clipped by 2 bases and J by 5 bases; unmatched bases: 9. Germline V gene sequence: CDR1 KGHSH, CDR2 LQKENI. The CDR3 extends over 17 amino acids. The CDR3 region has the DNA TGTGCCAGCTCACCAACCACCTCTAGCGGGAGGCAAGATACGCAGTATTTT. Protein product: CASSPTTSSGRQDTQYF.

This clone has just a few counts. The chain carries TRBV19 and TRBJ1-1, with 7 bases fitting TRBD1. V dropped 5 bases and J dropped 1; count of bases not matched to a gene: 4. This CDR3 comprises 14 residues. From germline, CDR1 is LNHDA and CDR2 SQIVND (reference sequence). The CDR3 sequence is CASSSDRENTEAFF. As DNA, the CDR3 is TGTGCCAGTAGTTCAGACAGGGAGAACACTGAAGCTTTCTTT.

CDR3 residues: CASSQVYREAREGLYEQYF. DNA of the CDR3: TGTGCCAGCAGCCAAGTTTACAGGGAGGCACGGGAGGGCCTCTACGAGCAGTACTTC. V and J are TRBV4-2 and TRBJ2-7, with 8 bases aligning to TRBD2. V lost 1 base, J lost 3 bases, and 17 bases stayed unmatched. The germline V gene encodes CDR1 LGHNA and CDR2 YNFKEQ. The CDR3 has 19 amino acids.

The chain is built from TRBV5-5 and TRBJ2-7; the match to TRBD1 covers 8 bases. The CDR3 covers 12 residues. Germline trimming cut 5 bases from V and 2 bases from J; bases unmatched to any gene: 0. CDR1 is SGHKS and CDR2 is YYEKEE in the germline V gene (reference sequence). CDR3 protein: CASRDRAYEQYF. CDR3 nucleotide sequence: TGTGCCAGCAGGGACAGGGCCTACGAGCAGTACTTC.

The chain joins TRBV11-3 to TRBJ2-1; 12 nucleotides match TRBD2. CDR1 is SGHNT and CDR2 is YENEEA in the germline V gene. V trimming: 5 bases; J trimming: 8 bases; junction bases outside the gene matches: 7. The CDR3 sequence is 15 residues long. CDR3 DNA: TGTGCCAGCAGCCTGAGGACTAGCGGGATTCATGAGCAGTTCTTC. This gives the protein CASSLRTSGIHEQFF.

The chain recombines TRBV6-1 with TRBJ2-3, with D possibly TRBD1 on 5 matching bases. In germline, CDR1 is MNHNS, CDR2 SASEGT. The CDR3 has 12 amino acids. Trimming stripped 2 bases from V and 5 bases from J, with 5 bases between. DNA for the CDR3: TGTGCCAGCAGTGAAAGGGGAGATACGCAGTATTTT. It is translated as CASSERGDTQYF.

The table lists this clone with a few counts. The chain uses TRBV6-1 and TRBJ1-3, with 7 bases aligning to TRBD1. Germline assignment: CDR1 MNHNS and CDR2 SASEGT. V lost 6 bases and J lost 0; bases outside the gene matches: 11. The CDR3 runs 17 residues. The CDR3 is CASRETTGIHSGNTIYF. The CDR3, as DNA: TGTGCCAGCAGGGAAACGACAGGGATACACTCTGGAAACACCATATATTTT.

The rearrangement joins TRBV6-1 to TRBJ1-2; no clear D gene. The V end was cut by 5 bases, the J end by 4 bases, with 14 bases between. Germline lookup yields CDR1 MNHNS and CDR2 SASEGT. The CDR3 length is 14 residues. The CDR3 sequence is CASSSLGEIYGYTF. The CDR3 DNA reads TGTGCCAGCAGTTCCCTTGGGGAGATCTATGGCTACACCTTC.

This clone appeared a single time. V gene TRBV5-1 combines with J gene TRBJ2-1; D unresolved. V gave up 4 bases and J gave up 5 bases, with 16 bases separating them. The CDR3 is made up of 15 amino acids. In germline, CDR1 is SGHRS, CDR2 YFSETQ. The CDR3 is CASSPPIGPDNEQFF. CDR3 coding DNA: TGCGCCAGCAGCCCCCCGATCGGTCCGGACAATGAGCAGTTCTTC.

This rearrangement joins TRBV13 to TRBJ2-4; TRBD2 is a possible D gene (5 bases). The V gene's germline CDR1 is PRHDT and CDR2 FYEKMQ (reference sequence). The CDR3 spans 16 residues. V was clipped by 1 base and J by 1 base, with 11 bases between them. CDR3 residues: CASSLDEGSAKNIQYF. The CDR3 region has the DNA TGTGCCAGCAGCTTAGATGAGGGTTCGGCCAAAAACATTCAGTACTTC.